Here is one T cell receptor (beta chain) with its context. The antigen remains unidentified. This record belongs to a study of shared clonotypes between healthy human individuals. Study outcomes and limitations: Roughly 5% of naive CD4 clonotypes were common to a handful of donors.

CD45RO-negative, CCR7-selected cells formed the naive CD8 fraction, which excluded terminally differentiated effector memory CD45RA+ cells. The V segment lost 6 bases and the J segment 5 bases; nucleotides outside the gene matches: 15. Germline assignment: CDR1 MNHEY and CDR2 SMNVEV (reference sequence). This CDR3 spans 17 amino acids. Only in-frame clones appear in the TCRdb table, and some are missing; sequencing was by immunoSEQ multiplex PCR. The sample carries some 600,000 clones, about 95% recorded once. The clonotype originates from a woman aged 25 to 39 in good health. Sequenced input: naive CD8+ T cells sorted from blood. This chain joins TRBV27 and TRBJ2-2; 7 bases map to TRBD1. For the CDR3, the DNA is TGTGCCAGCAGCCCGGGGACAGTAAGCTTCACTACCGGGGAGCTGTTTTTT. It translates to CASSPGTVSFTTGELFF.